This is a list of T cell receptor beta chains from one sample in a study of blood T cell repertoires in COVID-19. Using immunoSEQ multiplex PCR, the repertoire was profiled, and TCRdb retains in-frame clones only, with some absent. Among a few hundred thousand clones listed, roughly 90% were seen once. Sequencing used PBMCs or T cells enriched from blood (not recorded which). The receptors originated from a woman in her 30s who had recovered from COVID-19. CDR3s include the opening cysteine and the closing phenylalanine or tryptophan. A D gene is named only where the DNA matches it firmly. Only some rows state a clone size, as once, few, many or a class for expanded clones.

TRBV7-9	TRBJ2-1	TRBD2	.	TGTGCCAGCAGCCCCGGACTAGCGGGGTTCACCTACAATGAGCAGTTCTTC	CASSPGLAGFTYNEQFF
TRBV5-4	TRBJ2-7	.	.	TGTGCCAGCAGCCCCGGCGGAGGGGGCAATCACGAGCAGTACTTC	CASSPGGGGNHEQYF
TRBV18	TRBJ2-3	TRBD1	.	TGTGCCAGCTCACCAACGGGACAGGGAACCACAGATACGCAGTATTTT	CASSPTGQGTTDTQYF
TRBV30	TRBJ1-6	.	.	TGTGCCGGAGGGAGGCGAGGTTCACCCCTCCACTTT	CAGGRRGSPLHF
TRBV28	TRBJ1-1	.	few	TGTGCCAGCCATTACTTGCAGACAGGGAACACTGAAGCTTTCTTT	CASHYLQTGNTEAFF
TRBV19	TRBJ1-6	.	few	TGTGCCAGTAGTATATCCACAGGGACCAACTATAATTCACCCCTCCACTTT	CASSISTGTNYNSPLHF
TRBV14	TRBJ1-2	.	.	TGTGCCAGCAGCCGAGACCTCTCCCATGGCTACACCTTC	CASSRDLSHGYTF
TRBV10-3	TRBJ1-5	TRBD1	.	TGTGCCATCACCCCGGGACAGGGACAGCCCCAGCATTTT	CAITPGQGQPQHF
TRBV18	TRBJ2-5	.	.	TGTGCCACCTTTGGCCGGGGGCAAGAGACCCAGTACTTC	CATFGRGQETQYF
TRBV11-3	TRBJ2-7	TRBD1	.	TGTGCCAGCAGCTCGCAGGGGGACTACGAGCAGTACTTC	CASSSQGDYEQYF
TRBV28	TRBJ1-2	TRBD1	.	TGTGCCAGCAGTTTTGACCGGACAGGGGGTAAATATGGCTACACCTTC	CASSFDRTGGKYGYTF
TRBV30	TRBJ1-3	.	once	TGTGCCTGGAGTGTATACTCTGGAAACACCATATATTTT	CAWSVYSGNTIYF
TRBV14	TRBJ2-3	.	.	TGTGCCAGCAGCCCCCGGGCAGGGGGGACGCAGTATTTT	CASSPRAGGTQYF
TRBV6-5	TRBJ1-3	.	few	TGTGCCAGCAGCCACAGGGCTGGAAACACCATATATTTT	CASSHRAGNTIYF
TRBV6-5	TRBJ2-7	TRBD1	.	TGTGCCAGCAGTTACTCACAGGGGGCTTACGAGCAGTACTTC	CASSYSQGAYEQYF
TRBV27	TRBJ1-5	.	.	TGTGCCAGCGGGCTTCCTTACAATCAGCCCCAGCATTTT	CASGLPYNQPQHF
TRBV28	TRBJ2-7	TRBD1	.	TGTGCCAGCAGTTCAGGACAGGGTGGCAGCGAGCAGTACTTC	CASSSGQGGSEQYF
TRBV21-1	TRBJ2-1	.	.	TGTGCCAGCAGCAAAGCCCAGGCGGGGGGCGCCTACAATGAGCAGTTCTTC	CASSKAQAGGAYNEQFF
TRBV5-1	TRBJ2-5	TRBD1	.	TGCGCCAGCAGCGGACGGGACAGGGGGGGAGAGACCCAGTACTTC	CASSGRDRGGETQYF
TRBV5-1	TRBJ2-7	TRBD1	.	TGCGCCAGCAGCAAAGGACAGGGTTACTACGAGCAGTACTTC	CASSKGQGYYEQYF
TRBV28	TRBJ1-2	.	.	TGTGCCAGCAGTTCAAAGGGGGTTCCCTATGGCTACACCTTC	CASSSKGVPYGYTF
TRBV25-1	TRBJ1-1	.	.	TGTGCTACAGCCGCTGAAGCTTTCTTT	CATAAEAFF
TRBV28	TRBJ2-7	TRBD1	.	TGTGCCAGCAGTTCCCCGGGACAGGGGGCGTGGGAGCAGTACTTC	CASSSPGQGAWEQYF
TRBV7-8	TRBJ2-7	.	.	TGTGCCAGCGGGGAAAGAGGTTGGGGGGGCCCCTCCGAGCAGTACTTC	CASGERGWGGPSEQYF
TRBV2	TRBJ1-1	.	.	TGTGCCAGCGGACAGATGAACACTGAAGCTTTCTTT	CASGQMNTEAFF
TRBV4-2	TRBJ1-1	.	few	TGTGCCAGCAGCCAAGACGGGGGGACTGAAGCTTTCTTT	CASSQDGGTEAFF
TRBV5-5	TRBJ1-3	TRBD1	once	TGTGCCAGCAGCTCAGGGGGTAGAAACACCATATATTTT	CASSSGGRNTIYF
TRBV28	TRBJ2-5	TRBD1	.	TGTGCCAGCAGTGACCGACAGGGACAAGAGACCCAGTACTTC	CASSDRQGQETQYF
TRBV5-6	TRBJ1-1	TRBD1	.	TGTGCCAGCAGCCTTGACAGGGGGAAGTACAACACTGAAGCTTTCTTT	CASSLDRGKYNTEAFF
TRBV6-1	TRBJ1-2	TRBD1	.	TGTGCCAGCAGTGAAGCTACAGGGGACTATGGCTACACCTTC	CASSEATGDYGYTF
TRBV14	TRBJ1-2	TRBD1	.	TGTGCCAGCAGCTTTTGGGGACAGAACTCCGGCTACACCTTC	CASSFWGQNSGYTF
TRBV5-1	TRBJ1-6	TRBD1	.	TGCGCCAGCAGCTCTCAGGGGGGACAGGCGAATTCACCCCTCCACTTT	CASSSQGGQANSPLHF
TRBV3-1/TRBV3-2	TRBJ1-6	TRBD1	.	TGTGCCAGCAGCCCGGGGACAGGGGGCGCCTATAATTCACCCCTCCACTTT	CASSPGTGGAYNSPLHF
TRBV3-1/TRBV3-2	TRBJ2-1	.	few	TGTGCCAGCAGCCAAAGAGGGCTAGCAACCGTAAACTCCTACAATGAGCAGTTCTTC	CASSQRGLATVNSYNEQFF
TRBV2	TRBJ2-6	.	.	TGTGCCAGCAGCCAAGAGACAGCTGGGGCCAACGTCCTGACTTTC	CASSQETAGANVLTF
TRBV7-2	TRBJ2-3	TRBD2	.	TGTGCCAGCAGCCCGGGGCGGGGGAGCACAGATACGCAGTATTTT	CASSPGRGSTDTQYF
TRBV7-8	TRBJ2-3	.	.	TGTGCCAGCAGCTCGCAAGGGGCTGGGGCAGATACGCAGTATTTT	CASSSQGAGADTQYF
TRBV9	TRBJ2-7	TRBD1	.	TGTGCCAGCAGCGGAGGGACAGGGGGATTCTACGAGCAGTACTTC	CASSGGTGGFYEQYF
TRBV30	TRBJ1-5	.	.	TGTGCCTGGAGTCTATCCAACTCGGTCACAGGGAACCAGCCCCAGCATTTT	CAWSLSNSVTGNQPQHF
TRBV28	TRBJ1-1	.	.	TGTGCCAGCAGTTTAGCGGGGGCGACGAACACTGAAGCTTTCTTT	CASSLAGATNTEAFF
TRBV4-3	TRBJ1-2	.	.	TGCGCCAGCAGCCAAGATGCGATGTCTTCCTATGGCTACACCTTC	CASSQDAMSSYGYTF
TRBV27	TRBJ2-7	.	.	TGTGCCAGCAGCACCGACAGGTTCCACGAGCAGTACTTC	CASSTDRFHEQYF
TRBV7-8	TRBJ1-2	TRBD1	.	TGTGCCAGCAGCTCGCGGGGACAGGGGGCTAATGGCTACACCTTC	CASSSRGQGANGYTF
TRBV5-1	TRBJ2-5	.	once	TGCGCCAGCAGCTTGGCTGGCTCATACCAAGAGACCCAGTACTTC	CASSLAGSYQETQYF
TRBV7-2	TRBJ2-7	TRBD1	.	TGTGCCAGCAGCCTCCAGGGGGCTGCGACCTACGAGCAGTACTTC	CASSLQGAATYEQYF
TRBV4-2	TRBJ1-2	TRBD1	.	TGTGCCAGCAGCCCGCCCCGGACAGGGATAAACTATGGCTACACCTTC	CASSPPRTGINYGYTF